Below are 27 T cell receptor beta chains sequenced from a single sample in a study of OX40 agonist ivuxolimab in advanced cancers. The protocol was immunoSEQ multiplex PCR, while the TCRdb copy is restricted to in-frame clones and leaves out a portion. Here the sample spans some 55,000 clones, about four fifths being singletons. The material was CD4+ or CD8+ T cells sorted from blood, obtained in a trial of the OX40 agonist ivuxolimab. The receptors come from an adult with an advanced solid tumor such as melanoma, head and neck, liver or kidney cancer.

The chain uses TRBV6-5 and TRBJ2-7; D gene uncertain. The germline CDR1 and CDR2 sequences are MNHEY and SVGAGI. The CDR3 is 13 amino acids. Trimming cost V 6 bases and J 6 bases, with 15 bases left between them. The chain's CDR3 is CASRNRSPLEQYF. DNA of the CDR3: TGTGCCAGCAGAAACCGGTCACCCCTCGAGCAGTACTTC.

The genes are TRBV6-5 and TRBJ1-1; D is unresolved. The CDR3 totals 15 residues. Germline CDR1 MNHEY, CDR2 SVGAGI. The germline V and J ends were trimmed by 2 bases and 5 bases, with 15 bases remaining between them. CDR3 loop: CASSYRHPEGTEAFF. CDR3 bases: TGTGCCAGCAGTTACAGGCACCCTGAGGGAACTGAAGCTTTCTTT.

This clone is a singleton in its sample. The V gene is TRBV9, the J gene TRBJ2-5; 7 nucleotides line up with TRBD1. V shed 0 bases and J 4 bases; nucleotides not matched to a gene: 6. The V gene's germline CDR1 is SGDLS and CDR2 YYNGEE. This CDR3 spans 15 amino acids. The CDR3 DNA is TGTGCCAGCAGCGTAGGTGTAGGGGGCGTAGAGACCCAGTACTTC. Translated, it gives CASSVGVGGVETQYF. Full variable domain (rest looked up from reference TRBV9 and TRBJ2-5): DSGVTQTPKHLITATGQRVTLRCSPRSGDLSVYWYQQSLDQGLQFLIQYYNGEERAKGNILERFSAQQFPDLHSELNLSSLELGDSALYFCASSVGVGGVETQYFGPGTRLLVL.

This sequence joins TRBV7-9 and TRBJ1-1; perhaps TRBD1 as D (5 bases). This CDR3 has 17 amino acids. Trimming cost V 5 bases and J 0 bases, with 19 bases left between them. The germline V gene encodes CDR1 SEHNR and CDR2 FQNEAQ (reference sequence). The CDR3 sequence is CASSRPRTRQMNTEAFF. The CDR3 DNA sequence: TGTGCCAGCAGCCGGCCCCGGACCCGACAGATGAACACTGAAGCTTTCTTT.

V gene TRBV27 combines with J gene TRBJ2-1; TRBD2 agrees at 10 bases. Trimming cost V 5 bases and J 0 bases; bases outside gene matches: 10. The CDR3 spans 18 residues. The germline V gene has CDR1 MNHEY and CDR2 SMNVEV (reference sequence). For the CDR3, the DNA is TGTGCCAGCAGTCCTGGGGGTAGCGGGAGGAGCTCCTACAATGAGCAGTTCTTC. The encoded protein is CASSPGGSGRSSYNEQFF.

The chain joins TRBV11-2 to TRBJ2-2; D perhaps matches TRBD2 (7 bases). The CDR3 covers 15 residues. V lost 2 bases, J lost 3 bases, and 10 bases lay in between. Germline CDR1 is SGHAT and CDR2 is FQNNGV. This CDR3 reads CASSLRGADTGELFF. The CDR3 coding sequence is TGTGCCAGCAGCTTACGGGGGGCCGACACCGGGGAGCTGTTTTTT. The whole variable domain, remainder taken from reference TRBV11-2 and TRBJ2-2, is EAGVAQSPRYKIIEKRQSVAFWCNPISGHATLYWYQQILGQGPKLLIQFQNNGVVDDSQLPKDRFSAERLKGVDSTLKIQPAKLEDSAVYLCASSLRGADTGELFFGEGSRLTVL.

The V and J genes are TRBV4-1 and TRBJ1-1; tentatively, D is TRBD1 (6 bases). Deletions cut 6 bases from V and 1 base from J, with 15 bases between. The CDR3 is 15 amino acids. Germline assignment: CDR1 MGHRA and CDR2 YSYEKL. The CDR3 DNA sequence: TGCGCCAGCAGTCCCGGGGGACACAAGAACACTGAAGCTTTCTTT. Protein: CASSPGGHKNTEAFF.

This clone has just one count. This chain connects TRBV5-1 to TRBJ2-1; perhaps TRBD1 as D (6 bases). Germline V lookup: CDR1 SGHRS, CDR2 YFSETQ. V was pared by 4 bases and J by 6 bases, with 20 bases between. This CDR3 is built from 16 residues. The CDR3 region has the DNA TGCGCCAGCAGCACCGGAGAACAGGGAGTACGCAATGAGCAGTTCTTC. Encoded protein: CASSTGEQGVRNEQFF. The whole variable domain, remainder taken from reference TRBV5-1 and TRBJ2-1, is KAGVTQTPRYLIKTRGQQVTLSCSPISGHRSVSWYQQTPGQGLQFLFEYFSETQRNKGNFPGRFSGRQFSNSRSEMNVSTLELGDSALYLCASSTGEQGVRNEQFFGPGTRLTVL.

V and J are TRBV7-9 and TRBJ1-6; D remains unclear. This CDR3 region has 14 residues. Trimming pared 4 bases from V and 7 bases from J, leaving 11 bases between. Germline CDR1 is SEHNR and CDR2 is FQNEAQ (reference sequence). The CDR3 spells CASSSPGSNSPLHF. In DNA form, the CDR3 reads TGTGCCAGCAGCTCTCCGGGTTCCAATTCACCCCTCCACTTT.

The chain is built from TRBV25-1 and TRBJ2-3; TRBD2 aligns across 12 bases. This CDR3 contains 16 residues. Per the germline V gene, CDR1 is MGHDK and CDR2 is SYGVNS. V lost 3 bases to trimming and J lost 6 bases; unmatched junction nucleotides: 7. CDR3 sequence: CASSDPTSGGGDTQYF. CDR3 bases: TGTGCCAGCAGTGATCCGACTAGCGGGGGAGGGGATACGCAGTATTTT. Filled out from reference TRBV25-1 and TRBJ2-3, the complete variable domain reads EADIYQTPRYLVIGTGKKITLECSQTMGHDKMYWYQQDPGMELHLIHYSYGVNSTEKGDLSSESTVSRIRTEHFPLTLESARPSHTSQYLCASSDPTSGGGDTQYFGPGTRLTVL.

The genes are TRBV28 and TRBJ2-3; 10 bases fit TRBD2. The germline gives CDR1 MDHEN, CDR2 SYDVKM. The CDR3 consists of 21 residues. The V and J ends lost 6 bases and 2 bases, in that order; junction bases with no gene match: 23. The CDR3: CASSRPTGVRASGSVTDTQYF. The DNA of the CDR3 is TGTGCCAGCAGCCGCCCCACAGGGGTGCGGGCTAGCGGGAGTGTCACAGATACGCAGTATTTT.

The gene calls are TRBV28 and TRBJ2-6; 12 positions match TRBD1. Looked up from germline, CDR1 is MDHEN and CDR2 is SYDVKM. Unmatched junction bases numbered 6, after V lost 6 bases and J lost 3 bases. CDR3 length equals 17 residues. The chain's CDR3 is CASRPGQGAVGANVLTF. In DNA, the CDR3 is TGTGCCAGCAGGCCGGGACAGGGGGCGGTTGGGGCCAACGTCCTGACTTTC.

The V and J genes are TRBV11-3 and TRBJ2-1, with 12 bases that match TRBD2. From germline, CDR1 is SGHNT and CDR2 YENEEA. Losses at the gene ends were 1 base for V and 3 bases for J; bases not matched to a gene: 1. The CDR3 is 16 residues long. DNA for the CDR3: TGTGCCAGCAGCTTAGGGACTAGCGGGGACTACAATGAGCAGTTCTTC. The encoded protein is CASSLGTSGDYNEQFF.

On this clone itself: The junction differs from germline at one of its ends, possibly a read error. The rearrangement links TRBV11-2 to TRBJ1-1; D gene unclear. Germline CDR1 and CDR2: SGHAT and FQNNGV. There are 13 residues in the CDR3. The chain's CDR3 is CASSLGRNTEAFF. The CDR3 DNA is TGTGCCAGCAGTTTAGGGCGGAACACTGAAGCTTTCTTT.

This sequence joins TRBV6-5 and TRBJ1-2; TRBD1 is a possible D gene (5 bases). Germline values: CDR1 MNHEY, CDR2 SVGAGI. The V gene lost 6 bases and the J gene lost 4 bases, with 12 bases spanning the gap. This CDR3 spans 13 amino acids. The DNA for the CDR3 is TGTGCCAGCAGACCTCAGGGATTCTATGGCTACACCTTC. Translation gives CASRPQGFYGYTF.

The V gene is TRBV5-1, the J gene TRBJ2-7; D uncertain. The V end was cut by 0 bases, the J end by 3 bases, with 10 bases between. The germline V gene has CDR1 SGHRS and CDR2 YFSETQ. The CDR3 consists of 14 residues. CDR3 DNA sequence: TGCGCCAGCAGCTTGGCCGGCGCTAACTACGAGCAGTACTTC. Translation gives CASSLAGANYEQYF.

A single count supports this clone. The V and J genes are TRBV19 and TRBJ1-5, with a weak D call TRBD1 (5 bases). This CDR3 comprises 16 residues. Trimming stripped 8 bases from V and 0 bases from J, with 17 bases between. Germline CDR1 LNHDA, CDR2 SQIVND (reference sequence). The DNA for the CDR3 is TGTGCCAGTGGGCGCCTCGACAGCTTTAGCAATCAGCCCCAGCATTTT. Protein sequence: CASGRLDSFSNQPQHF.

The V gene is TRBV4-1, the J gene TRBJ1-1, with D maybe TRBD1 (6 bases). The germline V gene encodes CDR1 MGHRA and CDR2 YSYEKL. This CDR3 has 13 residues. The V gene lost 1 base and the J gene lost 7 bases, with 10 bases spanning the gap. The CDR3 coding sequence is TGCGCCAGCAGCCAAGGGGGACACCTTGAAGCTTTCTTT. Amino acids: CASSQGGHLEAFF.

The gene calls are TRBV29-1 and TRBJ1-2; D is perhaps TRBD1 (5 bases). The CDR3 length is 13 residues. Germline-derived CDR1 and CDR2 are SQVTM and ANQGSEA. The V gene lost 3 bases and the J gene lost 4 bases, with 12 bases spanning the gap. The CDR3 protein is CSVEKGQSYGYTF. The CDR3 bases are TGCAGCGTTGAGAAGGGGCAGAGCTATGGCTACACCTTC.

The chain joins TRBV28 to TRBJ1-3, with D perhaps matching TRBD1 (5 bases). Germline CDR1 reads MDHEN; CDR2 reads SYDVKM. CDR3 size: 13 residues. V was pared by 6 bases and J by 4 bases, with 10 bases between. The CDR3: CASSSGWGNTIYF. In DNA form, the CDR3 reads TGTGCCAGCAGCTCAGGGTGGGGAAACACCATATATTTT.

The chain is built from TRBV2 and TRBJ1-2, with no clear D. The V gene's germline CDR1 is SNHLY and CDR2 FYNNEI. This CDR3 has 13 residues. V lost 4 bases to trimming and J lost 2 bases, with 8 bases between them. The chain's CDR3 is CASSGEINYGYTF. The CDR3 bases are TGTGCCAGCAGTGGGGAGATAAACTATGGCTACACCTTC.

This clone was recorded a few times. V gene TRBV18 combines with J gene TRBJ2-7; D may be TRBD1 or TRBD2 (5 bases each). This CDR3 region has 14 residues. Germline-derived CDR1 and CDR2 are KGHSH and LQKENI. V was shortened by 1 base and J by 4 bases, with 11 bases between the two germline ends. CDR3 nucleotide sequence: TGTGCCAGCTCACCACGCCGGGACCAATACGAGCAGTACTTC. Amino acids: CASSPRRDQYEQYF.

This chain connects TRBV27 to TRBJ1-2; 8 positions agree with TRBD1. The germline V gene has CDR1 MNHEY and CDR2 SMNVEV (reference sequence). V lost 4 bases and J lost 3; bases outside the gene matches: 1. This CDR3 comprises 13 residues. The CDR3 region is CASSSTGDYGYTF. The CDR3 DNA reads as TGTGCCAGCAGTTCGACAGGGGACTATGGCTACACCTTC.

The J gene is TRBJ2-7, the V gene TRBV11-2; the match to TRBD2 covers 7 bases. J gave up 3 bases and V 0 bases, and 8 bases lay outside the gene matches. Germline V CDR1 and CDR2: SGHAT, FQNNGV. The CDR3 has 16 residues. CDR3 bases: TGTGCCAGCAGCTTAGATACTAGCGCTCACGGCTACGAGCAGTACTTC. Residues: CASSLDTSAHGYEQYF.

The V call is TRBV7-2, the J call TRBJ2-1, with 8 bases aligning to TRBD2. The CDR3 length is 18 residues. Trimming at V came to 5 bases and at J to 4 bases, leaving 16 bases not matched to a gene. Looked up from germline, CDR1 is SGHTA and CDR2 is FQGNSA. In DNA, the CDR3 is TGTGCCAGCAGCCTACTGGCGGGTGGCGGGGGGCAATACAATGAGCAGTTCTTC. Translated: CASSLLAGGGGQYNEQFF.

This clone was seen a handful of times. V gene TRBV30 combines with J gene TRBJ2-5, with D perhaps TRBD2 (7 bases). CDR3 length: 12 residues. V was clipped by 6 bases and J by 5 bases, with 13 bases between them. Germline assignment: CDR1 GTSNPN and CDR2 SVGIG (reference sequence). The CDR3 DNA sequence: TGTGCCTGCTCAAGGGGGGGGGAGACCCAGTACTTC. Translated: CACSRGGETQYF.

This clone came up a few times. The rearrangement joins TRBV7-2 to TRBJ2-6; 7 nucleotides match TRBD1. Per germline, CDR1 SGHTA and CDR2 FQGNSA. The CDR3 consists of 17 residues. With 5 bases clipped from V and 0 bases from J, the junction kept 7 bases outside the gene matches. The CDR3 region has the DNA TGTGCCAGCAGCCTCCATGGGACAGCCTCTGGGGCCAACGTCCTGACTTTC. Protein: CASSLHGTASGANVLTF.